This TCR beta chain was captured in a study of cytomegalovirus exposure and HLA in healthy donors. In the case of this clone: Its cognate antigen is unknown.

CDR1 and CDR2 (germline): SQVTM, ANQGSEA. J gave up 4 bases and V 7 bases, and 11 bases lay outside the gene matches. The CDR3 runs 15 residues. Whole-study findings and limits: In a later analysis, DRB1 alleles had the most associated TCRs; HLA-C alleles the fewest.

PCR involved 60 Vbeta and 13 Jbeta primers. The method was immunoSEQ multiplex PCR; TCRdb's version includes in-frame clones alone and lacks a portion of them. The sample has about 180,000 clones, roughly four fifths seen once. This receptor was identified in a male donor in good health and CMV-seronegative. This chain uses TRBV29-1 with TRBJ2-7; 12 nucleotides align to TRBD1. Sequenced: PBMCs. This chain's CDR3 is CSASPGTGGRYEQYF. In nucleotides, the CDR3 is TGCAGCGCTAGTCCCGGGACAGGGGGCAGGTACGAGCAGTACTTC.